What follows describes a single TCR beta chain. There are a few counts of this clone. Its binding antigen is unknown. The junction differs from germline at one of its ends, possibly a read error. The data were obtained in a study of cytomegalovirus exposure and HLA in healthy donors (dated 2017 in TCRdb). Context from the whole study: An earlier analysis of some 550 of the donors reported about 250 Gb of sequence data and 100 million to 140 million unique TCR beta sequences from 150 million to 200 million T cells. The number of typed donors differed by locus: roughly 629-640 for A, B, C, DRB1 and DQB1; some 540 for DQA1; 606 for DPA1; and roughly 490 for DPB1. Among the roughly 390 genotyped donors, under 90% belonged to the genetic ancestry cluster associated with self-reported Caucasian donors. Besides the first cohort of around 700 subjects, a separate validation cohort made up of 95 to 150 different subjects was used. The study aimed to test whether signatures of past pathogen exposure could be identified by cataloging public T cell receptors. Across some 400 genotyped donors of the cohort, an average of about 220,000 unique TCR beta nucleotide sequences per donor were sequenced, and roughly a sixth of those sequences were non-productive. Roughly five DR-DQ haplotypes were treated as single units for association and clustering because of strong linkage in the cohort. The later analysis used no new phenotypic data to find candidate immune exposures, relying instead on TCR beta sequences and their occurrence across donors. To decide whether each TCR beta V gene segment behaved as functional or pseudogenic, an earlier analysis of some 540 of the donors relied on high-throughput TCR beta sequencing. To study patterns of TCR occurrence, a later analysis re-analyzed previously published TCR beta repertoires from around 670 donors and added high-resolution HLA genotyping. Genome-wide SNP genotypes for about three fifths of the roughly 670 donors were used in a later genetic analysis, which treated that subset as a discovery cohort. The T cell repertoires of several hundred subjects were profiled by immunosequencing and related to cytomegalovirus serostatus. To predict cytomegalovirus infection status, the study brought together high-throughput TCR immunosequencing, statistical association of individual TCRs with disease status, and machine learning. Roughly 300 gigabases of sequencing data and 70 million to 100 million unique TCR sequences were included in an early release covering about 600 HLA-typed donors. HLA typing covered class I and class II loci at four-digit resolution. Donor age, sex, ethnicity and CMV serostatus were collected together with the repertoire data. Every repertoire in the discovery cohort had been generated on one and the same sequencing platform.

The CDR3 measures 15 amino acids from cysteine to phenylalanine. The read is trimmed to its CDR3 DNA, 45 bases read in frame from base 1. Sequences SSHAT (CDR1) and FNYEAQ (CDR2) are obtained from the germline V gene (reference sequence). The cohort was made up of about 610 healthy bone marrow donors. Cohort members were all nominally healthy when sampled, although unrecorded immune exposures were likely present. The donor tested CMV seropositive and was one of the 289 seropositive cohort members. Each donor provided a peripheral blood sample, and peripheral blood mononuclear cells were used for TCR beta sequencing. The Qiagen DNeasy Blood Extraction Kit was used to extract genomic DNA from the blood cell samples. On the study overall, not on this receptor specifically: Strong co-occurrence of HLA alleles, especially DR and DQ, made assigning TCR associations to individual alleles difficult. Broadly in line with IMGT annotations, most TCR beta V segments showed up in productive rearrangements about 87% or about 30% of the time in an earlier analysis of 450 to 750 of the donors. The classifier was reported to diagnose cytomegalovirus status with high specificity and sensitivity in both the original cohort and the validation cohort. Because some donors lacked HLA typing at each locus, the association tests relied only on the typed subset. Sequencing depth was assumed to be roughly uniform across donors in the presence/absence analyses, though that assumption may not hold. Because counts were too low, about 15 rarely observed V segments, including chromosome 9 orphons, were left out of the earlier analysis of some 600 of the donors. A total of 150 to 200 TCR beta chains were listed by the study as associated with cytomegalovirus. A later analysis found that TCR association rates varied across HLA loci, with DRB1 alleles showing the most associated TCRs and HLA-C alleles the fewest. According to the authors, the approach could potentially be generalized to other disease states and immunological phenotypes. Some IMGT-functional V segments, including TRBV6-2 and TRBV6-3, could not be told apart with the 87-base-pair reads, so those segments were excluded. In a later analysis, HLA-associated TCR beta chains were found to be more clonally expanded and to have lower generation probabilities than equally common non-associated chains. Several of the top co-occurrence clusters appeared to be linked to parvovirus B19, influenza, CMV and Epstein-Barr virus, according to a later analysis. A later genetic analysis reported fewer N-insertions in productive TCRs among donors in an Asian-associated ancestry cluster than the approximately 700-donor mean. In a later analysis, some 17,000 TCR beta sequences were associated with specific HLA alleles at a false discovery rate of 0.05. A later genetic analysis associated a missense DCLRE1C variant with V-gene and J-gene trimming of TCR beta chains, and an independent cohort replicated the association. Across donors, most TCR sequences were observed very rarely, whereas some public TCRs were present in many individuals. The sequencing pipeline was judged likely to have produced a cluster of highly shared sequence variants as a technical artifact. Correlated functional status among segregating V segments might be attributable to linkage disequilibrium, but an unknown experimental factor could not be ruled out. The cohort was sequenced for TCR beta chains only, and without alpha or paired-chain data the features that could be detected were limited. Immune exposure information for the cohort was limited to CMV serostatus. Three of the identified cytomegalovirus-associated TCR beta chains were confirmed in vitro to be specific for cytomegalovirus antigens. According to a later analysis, most CMV-associated TCR beta chains appeared to be HLA-restricted, and the HLA associations seemed to be driven largely by CMV exposure. A further reported finding was that TCR beta sequences accurately predicted the HLA-A and HLA-B alleles for most subjects in the first cohort.

Library generation was performed with the immunoSEQ multiplex PCR assay. For the multiplex PCR, a mixture combining 60 forward primers for TCR Vbeta segments and 13 reverse primers for TCR Jbeta segments was used. Amplification of the CDR3 region of rearranged TCR beta genes was performed with a multiplex PCR assay on genomic DNA. On the Illumina HiSeq System, the amplified TCR beta libraries were sequenced as 87-base-pair reads. The source study handled its data this way. A later analysis counted 75 million to 100 million unique TCR beta chains across the 666 repertoires, and roughly 10 million of these chains were shared by at least two donors. Raw reads were error-corrected and collapsed into unique sequences with a nearest-neighbor algorithm that merged closely related sequences to remove PCR and sequencing errors. To assign V, D and J gene segments, CDR3 sequences were aligned to IMGT reference sequences. Each retained sequence needed at least a six-nucleotide match to both a V gene segment and a J gene segment. Rearrangements were called productive when the CDR3 lacked stop codons and stayed in frame with V and J; all others were non-productive. Following IMGT convention, CDR3 was defined as the stretch from the second conserved V-encoded cysteine to the conserved J-encoded phenylalanine. The earlier analysis of about 640 of the donors excluded any sequence lacking an unambiguous match to a single V gene segment. In an earlier analysis of around 590 of the donors, a V segment was called functional when productive rearrangements were above 56.7%, and segregating when the standard deviation between donors exceeded 5%. A statistical classification framework was built for diagnosing cytomegalovirus status from the catalog of TCR beta chain sequences. In a later analysis, TCR nucleotide sequences were compared against IMGT/GENE-DB human TR gene sequences so that V and J genes could be assigned. In a later analysis, CDR3 sequences and most-parsimonious VDJ recombination scenarios were assigned using the TCRdist pipeline. A later analysis defined each TCR beta chain by its CDR3 amino acid sequence plus V-gene family, and excluded reads lacking a unique V-gene family. As a way to deal with suspected cross-contamination and a sequencing artifact, a later analysis dropped 592 nucleotide sequences that were highly shared and had low generation probability. For each public chain, a later analysis derived a clonal expansion index from normalized ranks of inferred template counts within each repertoire. A later analysis computed generation probabilities with a VDJ recombination model fitted to out-of-frame rearrangements, and checked the results against IGoR. Hypergeometric tests were used in a later analysis to score TCR-TCR, TCR-HLA and TCR-CMV co-occurrence, with a repertoire-size bias correction applied to the TCR pairs. False discovery rates were estimated in a later analysis by permuting HLA or CMV assignments 20 times. In a later analysis, co-occurring TCRs were grouped using DBSCAN, with TCRdist sequence similarity added in when clustering inside HLA-allele-positive subsets. Co-occurrence clustering excluded repertoires with fewer than 30,000 or more than 120,000 public chains, plus five with anomalous nucleotide sharing. TCRdb took this table from immuneACCESS and kept in-frame rearrangements with V and J called. Such tables lack part of the clones; where checked against another copy, unresolved V genes explain under half of the gap, and the rest is unexplained. That table is the source of V, J and clone size, and D and trimming were worked out from the DNA. The sample profile shows approximately 120,000 clones; about two thirds of them were found once. About 5.7% of the sample lies in the top ten.

The TCR comes from a woman in her 70s in good health and CMV-seropositive. The chain employs TRBV7-7 and TRBJ2-2, with 9 middle bases fitting TRBD1. Sample: PBMCs. The DNA reads as follows: TGTGCTAGCAGCACCGGGACAGGGCTTTCCGGGGAGCTGTTTTTT. Translated, this gives CASSTGTGLSGELFF.